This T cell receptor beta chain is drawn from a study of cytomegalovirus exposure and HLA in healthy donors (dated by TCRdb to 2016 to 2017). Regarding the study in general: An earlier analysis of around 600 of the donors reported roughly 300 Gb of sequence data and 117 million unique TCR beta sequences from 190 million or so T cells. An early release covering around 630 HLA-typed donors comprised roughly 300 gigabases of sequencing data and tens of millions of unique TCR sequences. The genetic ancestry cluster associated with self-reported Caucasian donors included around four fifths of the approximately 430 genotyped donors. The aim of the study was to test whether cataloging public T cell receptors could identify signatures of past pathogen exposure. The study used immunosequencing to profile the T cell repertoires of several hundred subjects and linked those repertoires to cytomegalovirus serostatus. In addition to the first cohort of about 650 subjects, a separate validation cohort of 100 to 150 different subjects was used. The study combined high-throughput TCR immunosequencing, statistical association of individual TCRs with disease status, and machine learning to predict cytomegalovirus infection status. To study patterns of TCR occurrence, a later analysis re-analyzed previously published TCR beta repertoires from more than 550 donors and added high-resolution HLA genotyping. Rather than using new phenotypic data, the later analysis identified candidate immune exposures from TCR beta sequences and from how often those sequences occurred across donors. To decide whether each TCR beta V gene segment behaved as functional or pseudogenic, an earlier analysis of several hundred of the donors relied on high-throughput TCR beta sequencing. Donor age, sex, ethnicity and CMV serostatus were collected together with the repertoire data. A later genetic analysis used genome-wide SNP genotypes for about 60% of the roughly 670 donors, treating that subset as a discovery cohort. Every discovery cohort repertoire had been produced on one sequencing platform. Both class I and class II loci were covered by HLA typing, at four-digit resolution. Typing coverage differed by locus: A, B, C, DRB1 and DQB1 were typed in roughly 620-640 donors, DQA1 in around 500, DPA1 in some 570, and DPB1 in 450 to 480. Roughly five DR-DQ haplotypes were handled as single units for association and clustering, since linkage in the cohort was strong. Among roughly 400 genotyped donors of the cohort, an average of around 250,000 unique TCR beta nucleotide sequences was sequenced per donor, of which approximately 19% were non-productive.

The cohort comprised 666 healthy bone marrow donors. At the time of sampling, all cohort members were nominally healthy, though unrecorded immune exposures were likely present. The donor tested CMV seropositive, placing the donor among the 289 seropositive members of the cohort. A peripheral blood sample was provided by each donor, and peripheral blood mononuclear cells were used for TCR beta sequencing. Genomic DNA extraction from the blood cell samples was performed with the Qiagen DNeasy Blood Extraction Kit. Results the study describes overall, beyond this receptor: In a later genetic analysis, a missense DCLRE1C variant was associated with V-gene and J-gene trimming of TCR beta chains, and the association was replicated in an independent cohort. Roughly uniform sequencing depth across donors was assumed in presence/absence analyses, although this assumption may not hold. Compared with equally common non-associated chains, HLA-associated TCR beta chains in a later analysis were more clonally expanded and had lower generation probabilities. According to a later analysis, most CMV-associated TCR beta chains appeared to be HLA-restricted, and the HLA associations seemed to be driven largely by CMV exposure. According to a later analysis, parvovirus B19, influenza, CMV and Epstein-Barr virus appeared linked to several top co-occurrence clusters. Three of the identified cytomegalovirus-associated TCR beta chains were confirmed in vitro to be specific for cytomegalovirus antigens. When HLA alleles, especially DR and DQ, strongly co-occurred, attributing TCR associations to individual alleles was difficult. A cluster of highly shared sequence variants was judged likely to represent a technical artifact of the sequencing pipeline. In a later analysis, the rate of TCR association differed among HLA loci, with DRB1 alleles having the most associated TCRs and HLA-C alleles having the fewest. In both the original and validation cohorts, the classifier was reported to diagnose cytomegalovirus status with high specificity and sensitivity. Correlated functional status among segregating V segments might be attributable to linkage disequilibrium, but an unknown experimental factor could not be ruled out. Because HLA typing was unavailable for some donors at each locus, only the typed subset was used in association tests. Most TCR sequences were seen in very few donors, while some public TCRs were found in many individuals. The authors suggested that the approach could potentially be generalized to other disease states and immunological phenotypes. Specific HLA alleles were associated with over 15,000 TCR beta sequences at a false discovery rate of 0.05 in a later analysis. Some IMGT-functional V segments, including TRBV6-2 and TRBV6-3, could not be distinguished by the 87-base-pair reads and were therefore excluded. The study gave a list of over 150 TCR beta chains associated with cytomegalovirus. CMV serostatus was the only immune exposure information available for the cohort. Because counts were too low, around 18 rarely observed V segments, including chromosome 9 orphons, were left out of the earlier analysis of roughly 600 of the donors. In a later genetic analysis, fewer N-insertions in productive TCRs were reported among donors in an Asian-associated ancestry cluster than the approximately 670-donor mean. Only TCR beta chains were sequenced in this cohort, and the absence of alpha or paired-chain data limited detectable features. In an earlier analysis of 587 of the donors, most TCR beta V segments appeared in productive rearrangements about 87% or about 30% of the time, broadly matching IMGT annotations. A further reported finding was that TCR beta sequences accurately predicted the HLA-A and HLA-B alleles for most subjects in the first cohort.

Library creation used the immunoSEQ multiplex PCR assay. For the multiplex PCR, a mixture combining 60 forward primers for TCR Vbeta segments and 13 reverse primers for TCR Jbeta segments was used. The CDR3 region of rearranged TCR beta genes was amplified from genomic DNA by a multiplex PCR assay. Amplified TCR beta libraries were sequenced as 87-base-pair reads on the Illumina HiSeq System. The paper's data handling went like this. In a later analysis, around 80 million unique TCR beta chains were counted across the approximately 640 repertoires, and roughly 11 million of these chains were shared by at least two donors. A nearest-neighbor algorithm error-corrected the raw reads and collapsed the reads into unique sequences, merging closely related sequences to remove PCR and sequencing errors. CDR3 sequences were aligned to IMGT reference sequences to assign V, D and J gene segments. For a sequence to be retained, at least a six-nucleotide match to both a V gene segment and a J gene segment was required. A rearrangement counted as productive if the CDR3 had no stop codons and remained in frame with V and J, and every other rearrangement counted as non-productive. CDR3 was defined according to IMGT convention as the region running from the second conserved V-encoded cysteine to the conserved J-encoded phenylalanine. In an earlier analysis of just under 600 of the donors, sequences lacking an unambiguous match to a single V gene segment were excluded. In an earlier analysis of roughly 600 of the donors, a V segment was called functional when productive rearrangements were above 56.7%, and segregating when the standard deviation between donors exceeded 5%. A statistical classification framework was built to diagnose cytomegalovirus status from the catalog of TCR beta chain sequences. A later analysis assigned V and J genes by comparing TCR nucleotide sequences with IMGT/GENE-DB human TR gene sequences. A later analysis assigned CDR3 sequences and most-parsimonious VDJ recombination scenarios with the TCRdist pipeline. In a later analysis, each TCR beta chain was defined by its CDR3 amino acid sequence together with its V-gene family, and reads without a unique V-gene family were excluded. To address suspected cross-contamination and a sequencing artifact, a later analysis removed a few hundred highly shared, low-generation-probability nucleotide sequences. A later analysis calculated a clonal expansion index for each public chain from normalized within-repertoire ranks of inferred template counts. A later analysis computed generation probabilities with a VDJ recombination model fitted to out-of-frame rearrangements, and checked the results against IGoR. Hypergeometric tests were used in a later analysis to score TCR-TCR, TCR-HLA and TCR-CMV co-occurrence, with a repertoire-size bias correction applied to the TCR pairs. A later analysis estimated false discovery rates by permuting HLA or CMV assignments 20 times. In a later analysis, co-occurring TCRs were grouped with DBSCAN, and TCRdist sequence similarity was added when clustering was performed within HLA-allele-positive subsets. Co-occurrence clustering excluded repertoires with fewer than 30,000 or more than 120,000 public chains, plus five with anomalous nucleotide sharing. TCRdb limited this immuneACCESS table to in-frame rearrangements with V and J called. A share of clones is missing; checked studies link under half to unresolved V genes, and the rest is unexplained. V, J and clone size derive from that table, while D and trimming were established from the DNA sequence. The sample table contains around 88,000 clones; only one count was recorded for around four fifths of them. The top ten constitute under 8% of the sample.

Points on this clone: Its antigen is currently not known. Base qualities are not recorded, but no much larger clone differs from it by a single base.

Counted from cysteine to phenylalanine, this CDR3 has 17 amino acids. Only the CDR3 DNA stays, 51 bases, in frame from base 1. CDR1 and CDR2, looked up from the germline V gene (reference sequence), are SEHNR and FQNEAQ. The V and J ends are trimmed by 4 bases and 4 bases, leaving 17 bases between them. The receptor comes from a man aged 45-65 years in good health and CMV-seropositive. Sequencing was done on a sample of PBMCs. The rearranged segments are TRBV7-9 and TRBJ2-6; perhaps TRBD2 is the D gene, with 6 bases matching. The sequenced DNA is TGTGCCAGCAGCTACCCGGACCGGGGGTCCGGGGCCAACGTCCTGACTTTC. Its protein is CASSYPDRGSGANVLTF.